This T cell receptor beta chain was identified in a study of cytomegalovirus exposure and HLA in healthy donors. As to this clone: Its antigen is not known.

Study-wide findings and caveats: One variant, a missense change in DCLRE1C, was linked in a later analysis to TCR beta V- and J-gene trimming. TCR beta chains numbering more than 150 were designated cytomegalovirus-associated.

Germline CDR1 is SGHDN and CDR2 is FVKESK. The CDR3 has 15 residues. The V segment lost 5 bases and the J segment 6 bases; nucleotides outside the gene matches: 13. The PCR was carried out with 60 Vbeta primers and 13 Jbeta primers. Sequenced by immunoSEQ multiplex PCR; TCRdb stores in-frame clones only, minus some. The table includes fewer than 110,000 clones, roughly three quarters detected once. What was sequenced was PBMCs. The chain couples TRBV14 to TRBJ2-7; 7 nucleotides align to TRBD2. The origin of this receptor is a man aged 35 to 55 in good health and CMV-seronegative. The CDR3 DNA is TGTGCCAGCAGCGCACAGCCGGGACTAAAGGGCGAGCAGTACTTC. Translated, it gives CASSAQPGLKGEQYF.